This T cell receptor beta chain was identified during a study of T cells in localized non-small cell lung cancer. V lost 5 bases, J lost 0 bases, and 3 bases stayed unmatched. The CDR3 totals 14 residues. Germline loops: CDR1 MDHEN, CDR2 SYDVKM. This table comes from immunoSEQ multiplex PCR, and its TCRdb copy is limited to in-frame clones, with some not included. The profile shows 900 to 1,000 clones, around 34% of them singletons. V usage is TRBV28 and J usage is TRBJ1-1, with 7 bases that match TRBD1. This TCR came from a female donor aged 60 or older with stage III squamous cell lung carcinoma. The sample in question was normal lung tissue next to the tumor, obtained before any cancer treatment. CDR3 in amino acids: CASSRDRVNTEAFF. CDR3 DNA sequence: TGTGCCAGCAGTCGGGACAGAGTGAACACTGAAGCTTTCTTT.